The 28 T cell receptor beta chains given below trace back to one sample, sequenced in a study of T-cell memory formation after mild COVID-19. TCRdb reprocessed the 5' RACE reads with MiXCR, giving one entry per CDR3 protein. In the table there are 240,000 or so distinct CDR3 sequences, 8.5% to 9.5% of which are singletons. The sequenced sample was PBMCs or a T cell subset sorted from them (not recorded which). These receptors were collected from a man younger than 35 who had mild COVID-19 (a few samples of this study predate the infection). Cell type and time point are not known.

This clonotype turned up a few times. The chain recombines TRBV13 with TRBJ1-4; 9 bases are shared with TRBD1. With V trimmed by 5 bases and J by 14 bases, 6 bases remained unmatched. The CDR3 runs to 12 residues. Germline values: CDR1 PRHDT, CDR2 FYEKMQ (reference sequence). This CDR3 reads CASSPGTGMLFF. The CDR3 nucleotides are TGTGCCAGCAGCCCCGGGACAGGGATGCTGTTTTTT.

The table lists this clonotype with many counts. The genes are TRBV14 and TRBJ2-1; D not resolved. This CDR3 is built from 11 residues. Looked up from germline, CDR1 is SGHDN and CDR2 is FVKESK. The V gene lost 5 bases and the J gene lost 2 bases, with 1 base spanning the gap. The CDR3 spells CASSTYNEQFF. CDR3 coding DNA: TGTGCCAGCAGCACCTACAATGAGCAGTTCTTC.

This clonotype was counted between two and nine times. The rearrangement uses TRBV10-3 and TRBJ1-1, with D possibly matching TRBD1 (6 bases). V gave up 7 bases and J gave up 2 bases, with 11 bases separating them. The CDR3 is made up of 13 amino acids. CDR1 and CDR2 (germline): ENHRY, SYGVKD. The CDR3 sequence: CAITGQFNTEAFF. The CDR3 bases are TGTGCCATCACTGGACAGTTTAACACTGAAGCTTTCTTT.

This CDR3 is CASSSGRLGGVDTEAFF. The CDR3 DNA is TGTGCCAGCAGCTCAGGTCGGCTGGGAGGGGTAGACACTGAAGCTTTCTTT. The chain has TRBV7-9 and TRBJ1-1; D is perhaps TRBD1 (5 bases). The CDR3 covers 17 residues. Between the trimmed V and J ends, which lost 4 bases and 3 bases, there was a span of 21 bases. The germline gives CDR1 SEHNR, CDR2 FQNEAQ (reference sequence). The full variable domain, in which reference TRBV7-9 and TRBJ1-1 provide the parts outside the CDR3, is DTGVSQNPRHKITKRGQNVTFRCDPISEHNRLYWYRQTLGQGPEFLTYFQNEAQLEKSRLLSDRFSAERPKGSFSTLEIQRTEQGDSAMYLCASSSGRLGGVDTEAFFGQGTRLTVV.

The rearrangement joins TRBV28 to TRBJ2-1; TRBD2 aligns across 12 bases. The CDR3 covers 14 residues. J lost 5 bases, V lost 6 bases, and 2 bases had no gene match. The germline gives CDR1 MDHEN, CDR2 SYDVKM. CDR3 DNA: TGTGCCAGCAGGCTAGCGGGGGGGAACAATGAGCAGTTCTTC. Protein: CASRLAGGNNEQFF.

This clonotype was counted many times. V and J are TRBV13 and TRBJ2-5; 7 bases fit TRBD1. CDR1 and CDR2 from the germline V gene are PRHDT and FYEKMQ (reference sequence). With 7 bases clipped from V and 2 bases from J, the junction kept 4 bases outside the gene matches. The CDR3 extends over 13 amino acids. The CDR3 DNA follows: TGTGCCAGCACGTACAGGGGTCAAGAGACCCAGTACTTC. Its translation: CASTYRGQETQYF.

The chain is built from TRBV4-1 and TRBJ1-4, with D maybe TRBD1 (5 bases). The V gene's germline CDR1 is MGHRA and CDR2 YSYEKL. The ends were cut back, 4 bases at V and 5 bases at J, with 5 bases in the middle. CDR3 length: 12 amino acids. The CDR3 sequence is CASSRDNEKLFF. The CDR3, as DNA: TGCGCCAGCAGCCGGGACAATGAAAAACTGTTTTTT.

There are many counts of this clonotype. The chain has TRBV5-1 and TRBJ2-7; 9 bases are shared with TRBD1. Germline V gene data show CDR1 as SGHRS and CDR2 as YFSETQ. This CDR3 contains 14 residues. J gave up 6 bases and V 2 bases, and 6 bases lay outside the gene matches. CDR3 in amino acids: CASSFLTGGSEQYF. The CDR3 nucleotides are TGCGCCAGCAGCTTTCTTACAGGGGGCTCCGAGCAGTACTTC. Drawing the rest from reference TRBV5-1 and TRBJ2-7, the complete variable domain is KAGVTQTPRYLIKTRGQQVTLSCSPISGHRSVSWYQQTPGQGLQFLFEYFSETQRNKGNFPGRFSGRQFSNSRSEMNVSTLELGDSALYLCASSFLTGGSEQYFGPGTRLTVT.

This rearrangement joins TRBV7-9 to TRBJ1-1, with no clear D. V was pared by 3 bases and J by 5 bases, with 13 bases between. The CDR3 has 14 amino acids. CDR1 is SEHNR, CDR2 FQNEAQ, per germline (reference sequence). The CDR3 is CASSFSGGMTEAFF. The CDR3 DNA is TGTGCCAGCAGCTTTAGTGGAGGGATGACTGAAGCTTTCTTT.

The chain carries TRBV18 and TRBJ1-1; no firm D call. Germline V gene lookup returns CDR1 KGHSH and CDR2 LQKENI. The CDR3 runs 15 residues. Trimming pared 0 bases from V and 4 bases from J, leaving 12 bases between. The CDR3 region is CASSPPVGPRTEAFF. In DNA, the CDR3 is TGTGCCAGCTCACCACCGGTAGGGCCACGCACTGAAGCTTTCTTT.

V gene TRBV27 combines with J gene TRBJ2-3, with 10 bases aligning to TRBD2. Germline loops: CDR1 MNHEY, CDR2 SMNVEV (reference sequence). CDR3 length: 15 residues. V shed 3 bases and J 6 bases; nucleotides not matched to a gene: 6. DNA for the CDR3: TGTGCCAGCAGTTTGAGTAGCGGGGGGTTCGATACGCAGTATTTT. It codes for CASSLSSGGFDTQYF.

V gene TRBV4-2 combines with J gene TRBJ2-3, with 7 bases lining up with TRBD1. The CDR3 is made up of 16 amino acids. CDR1 is LGHNA and CDR2 is YNFKEQ in the germline V gene. V lost 5 bases, J lost 0 bases, and 8 bases stayed unmatched. The CDR3 loop reads CASSTRQGPSTDTQYF. As DNA, the CDR3 is TGTGCCAGCAGCACCCGACAGGGCCCTAGCACAGATACGCAGTATTTT.

The chain joins TRBV12-3 or TRBV12-4 to TRBJ2-1; D remains ambiguous. This CDR3 is built from 14 residues. The V and J ends lost 3 bases and 3 bases respectively, with 9 bases between them. The CDR3 spells CASSFTDNYNEQFF. In DNA form, the CDR3 reads TGTGCCAGCAGTTTCACCGACAACTACAATGAGCAGTTCTTC.

This clonotype showed up just a few times. The gene calls are TRBV10-3 and TRBJ2-7; D gene unclear. The CDR3 is 14 residues long. The V gene lost 2 bases and the J gene lost 3 bases, with 11 bases spanning the gap. Germline-derived CDR1 and CDR2 are ENHRY and SYGVKD. The CDR3 loop reads CAISENPGLYEQYV. The CDR3 DNA reads as TGTGCCATCAGTGAGAATCCGGGCCTCTACGAGCAGTACGTC.

This chain connects TRBV27 to TRBJ2-5; 9 bases align to TRBD2. The CDR3 consists of 16 residues. Per the germline V gene, CDR1 is MNHEY and CDR2 is SMNVEV (reference sequence). V trimming: 4 bases; J trimming: 4 bases; junction bases outside the gene matches: 10. The CDR3 reads CASSSLAGGVTETQYF. The CDR3 DNA reads TGTGCCAGCAGTTCTCTGGCGGGGGGGGTCACAGAGACCCAGTACTTC.

This clonotype was recorded many times. The V and J genes are TRBV5-1 and TRBJ2-3; 9 bases fit TRBD2. This CDR3 spans 14 amino acids. Germline V gives CDR1 SGHRS, CDR2 YFSETQ. Trimming at V came to 4 bases and at J to 6 bases, leaving 6 bases not matched to a gene. The CDR3: CASSKGLAGDTQYF. CDR3 coding DNA: TGCGCCAGCAGCAAGGGACTAGCTGGGGATACGCAGTATTTT.

This clonotype was counted only a few times. The chain links TRBV12-3 or TRBV12-4 to TRBJ2-2, with 7 bases identical to TRBD1. The CDR3 extends over 17 amino acids. J was trimmed by 0 bases and V by 5 bases; bases with no gene match: 9. CDR3 sequence (DNA): TGTGCCAGCAGTCTACGGCCCGGGACAGCGAACACCGGGGAGCTGTTTTTT. Translation gives CASSLRPGTANTGELFF.

This clonotype has only a few counts. V usage is TRBV6-6 and J usage is TRBJ1-3, with D unresolved. Germline values: CDR1 MNHNY, CDR2 SVGAGI (reference sequence). Between the trimmed V and J ends, which lost 7 bases and 2 bases, there was a span of 0 bases. The CDR3 has 10 amino acids. CDR3 residues: CASTGNTIYF. CDR3 nucleotide sequence: TGTGCCAGCACTGGAAACACCATATATTTT.

This clonotype was seen more than once but under ten times. DNA for the CDR3: TGTGCCAGCACCCACGTGGGGTACAATGAGCAGTTCTTC. Its protein product is CASTHVGYNEQFF. The chain carries TRBV7-9 and TRBJ2-1; no definite D call. CDR1 and CDR2 from the germline V gene are SEHNR and FQNEAQ (reference sequence). Trimming removed 7 bases from V and 4 bases from J, with 11 bases in between. CDR3 length: 13 residues.

The genes are TRBV5-4 and TRBJ2-5; no reliable D call. The V and J ends lost 5 bases and 3 bases respectively, with 14 bases between them. The germline gives CDR1 SGHNT, CDR2 YYREEE (reference sequence). This CDR3 has 14 residues. The CDR3 region is CASRPRSSEETQYF. The CDR3 DNA follows: TGTGCCAGCAGACCCCGGAGCTCCGAAGAGACCCAGTACTTC.

This clonotype was recorded a few times. The DNA of the CDR3 is TGTGCCAGCAGTTATGGGGTGGGGGATGCGAACACCGGGGAGCTGTTTTTT. Its protein product is CASSYGVGDANTGELFF. The chain uses TRBV6-5 and TRBJ2-2, with D perhaps TRBD1 or TRBD2 (5 bases each). Germline CDR1 and CDR2: MNHEY and SVGAGI. Trimming pared 3 bases from V and 0 bases from J, leaving 14 bases between. The CDR3 is 17 residues long.

This clonotype showed up just a few times. One junction end does not reproduce the germline sequence, and a read error may be involved. The chain uses TRBV5-6 and TRBJ1-2; perhaps TRBD1 as D (5 bases). The germline CDR1 and CDR2 sequences are SGHDT and YYEEEE. This CDR3 spans 12 amino acids. CDR3 residues: CASSLGRQGPSF. The CDR3 DNA is TGTGCCAGCAGCTTGGGCCGGCAGGGACCCTCCTTC.

This clonotype was recorded many times. The chain is built from TRBV7-3 and TRBJ1-6, with D unresolved. The V end lost 2 bases, the J end lost 8 bases, and 19 bases lay between the germline ends. There are 17 residues in the CDR3. Germline CDR1 reads SGHTA; CDR2 reads FQGTGA. This CDR3 reads CASSLELWRTNDSPLHF. CDR3 sequence (DNA): TGTGCCAGCAGCTTAGAGCTCTGGAGGACGAACGATTCACCCCTCCACTTT.

The rearrangement uses TRBV27 and TRBJ1-2, with TRBD1 as a possible D gene (5 bases). The germline gives CDR1 MNHEY, CDR2 SMNVEV (reference sequence). The germline V and J ends were trimmed by 6 bases and 4 bases, with 21 bases remaining between them. CDR3 length: 16 residues. The CDR3 DNA follows: TGTGCCAGCAGCCCGACGGGCAGGGCAGGCAGCTATGGCTACACCTTC. Translation: CASSPTGRAGSYGYTF.

This sequence joins TRBV12-3 or TRBV12-4 and TRBJ1-1; TRBD1 might be the D (6 bases). The CDR3 loop spans 14 amino acids. The germline V and J ends were trimmed by 1 base and 0 bases, with 6 bases remaining between them. CDR3 sequence reads: CASSLDRVNTEAFF. The CDR3 DNA reads TGTGCCAGCAGTTTAGACAGGGTGAACACTGAAGCTTTCTTT.

This rearrangement joins TRBV5-6 to TRBJ2-7; 9 positions agree with TRBD1. Trimming at V came to 2 bases and at J to 7 bases, leaving 4 bases not matched to a gene. The CDR3 sequence is 13 residues long. Germline CDR1 and CDR2: SGHDT and YYEEEE. The CDR3 sequence: CASSLGQGPEQYF. The CDR3 DNA follows: TGTGCCAGCAGCTTAGGACAGGGGCCAGAGCAGTACTTC.

The table lists this clonotype with many counts. The J gene is TRBJ2-7, the V gene TRBV7-2; 8 nucleotides agree with TRBD2. This CDR3 region has 12 residues. V shed 7 bases, J shed 6 bases, and the junction held 5 bases outside the gene matches. Germline V gives CDR1 SGHTA, CDR2 FQGNSA. CDR3: CASTVAGGEQYF. In DNA form, the CDR3 reads TGTGCCAGCACCGTCGCGGGGGGCGAGCAGTACTTC.

This clonotype was counted many times. CDR3 nucleotide sequence: TGTGCCACCAGGGAAATACCCGAGCAGTACGTC. It is translated as CATREIPEQYV. The V gene is TRBV24-1, the J gene TRBJ2-7; no clear D gene. The CDR3 has 11 residues. Germline CDR1 and CDR2: KGHDR and SFDVKD. The germline V and J ends were trimmed by 7 bases and 6 bases, with 9 bases remaining between them.